Listed below are T cell receptor beta chains from one sample, sequenced in a study of blood T cell repertoires in COVID-19. Profiling relied on immunoSEQ multiplex PCR, and the TCRdb table lists in-frame clones only, not all of them. Of fewer than 500,000 clones listed, approximately 90% are singletons. Material: peripheral blood. Receptors originate from a woman in her twenties or thirties with acute or convalescent COVID-19. CDR3s leave out the opening cysteine and the closing phenylalanine or tryptophan. Clone size is shown for a subset of rows, as once, few, many or a class of expanded clone.

TRBV5-6,-,TRBJ2-5,ASSGRRGGETQY
TRBV6-5,-,TRBJ1-3,ASREDSTSGNTIY
TRBV7-2,-,TRBJ1-6,ASSLVGGQVNSPLH
TRBV5-1,once,TRBJ2-7,ASSRQGTGAVEQY
TRBV27,-,TRBJ2-7,ASASPVRSTGQNEQY
TRBV5-4,-,TRBJ2-4,ASSKPTTSGGPKNIQY
TRBV19,-,TRBJ2-1,ASSSYRDSYNEQF
TRBV18,-,TRBJ2-2,ASSARQGSTGELF
TRBV7-3,-,TRBJ2-1,ASSPGLAGNEQF
TRBV7-2,-,TRBJ1-2,ASSLQSFGLGRNYGYT